These 23 T cell receptor beta chains were all obtained from the same sample, sequenced in a study of shared clonotypes between healthy human individuals. Sequencing used immunoSEQ multiplex PCR; TCRdb keeps in-frame clones, though not all of them. The data hold about 2.3 million clones, with approximately 95% observed a single time. Sequencing was done on a sample of naive CD4+ T cells from PBMCs. The subset is: CD45RA+ positively selected. The receptors here all came from a man between 18 and 35 years old in good health. Some clones in this sample may be carry-over from other donors' samples.

A few counts support this clone. This chain joins TRBV15 and TRBJ1-5; the D is unclear. Germline loops: CDR1 LNHNV, CDR2 YYDKDF (reference sequence). Trimming pared 1 base from V and 0 bases from J, leaving 10 bases between. The length of the CDR3 is 16 residues. The CDR3 reads CATSRGPALSNQPQHF. The CDR3 DNA follows: TGTGCCACCAGCAGAGGGCCGGCGCTTAGCAATCAGCCCCAGCATTTT.

The chain combines TRBV5-1 with TRBJ2-3; D is tentatively TRBD1 or TRBD2 (5 bases each). V was cut by 0 bases and J by 4 bases, with 15 bases left in between. Germline CDR1 is SGHRS and CDR2 is YFSETQ. CDR3 length: 16 residues. The CDR3 nucleotides are TGCGCCAGCAGCTTGGCCAAGGCAGGGCGGGCAGATACGCAGTATTTT. Protein: CASSLAKAGRADTQYF.

CDR3 sequence (DNA): TGTGCCAGTAGTAGTGGGGGGAAGCAGTACTTC. Protein: CASSSGGKQYF. The chain carries TRBV19 and TRBJ2-7; possible D gene TRBD2, 6 bases. Trimming cost V 4 bases and J 8 bases, with 9 bases left between them. The V gene's germline CDR1 is LNHDA and CDR2 SQIVND (reference sequence). The CDR3 length is 11 residues.

This clone has just one count. This same CDR3 is encoded by further DNA sequences in the sample. The chain employs TRBV9 and TRBJ2-7; 10 positions agree with TRBD2. Germline loops: CDR1 SGDLS, CDR2 YYNGEE. The CDR3 totals 15 residues. The V segment lost 0 bases and the J segment 3 bases; nucleotides outside the gene matches: 3. CDR3 sequence: CASSVGTSGDYEQYF. The CDR3 region has the DNA TGTGCCAGCAGCGTAGGAACTAGCGGGGACTACGAGCAGTACTTC. The full variable domain, rest sourced from reference TRBV9 and TRBJ2-7, is DSGVTQTPKHLITATGQRVTLRCSPRSGDLSVYWYQQSLDQGLQFLIQYYNGEERAKGNILERFSAQQFPDLHSELNLSSLELGDSALYFCASSVGTSGDYEQYFGPGTRLTVT.

The chain combines TRBV5-1 with TRBJ2-5; the D call may be TRBD1 or TRBD2 (5 bases each). The CDR3 contains 13 residues. Looked up from germline, CDR1 is SGHRS and CDR2 is YFSETQ. Trimming removed 6 bases from V and 4 bases from J, with 13 bases in between. In nucleotides, the CDR3 is TGCGCCAGCAATGAGGGGAAAGGAGAGACCCAGTACTTC. Translated, it gives CASNEGKGETQYF.

The V gene is TRBV2, the J gene TRBJ1-5; D uncertain. The CDR3 length is 15 residues. CDR1 is SNHLY and CDR2 is FYNNEI in the germline V gene. Trimming left V 3 bases short and J 0 bases short, with 9 bases between. CDR3 sequence: CASSEISYSNQPQHF. CDR3 nucleotides: TGTGCCAGCAGTGAGATCAGTTATAGCAATCAGCCCCAGCATTTT.

This chain links TRBV2 with TRBJ2-4, with 13 bases matching TRBD2. The germline CDR1 and CDR2 sequences are SNHLY and FYNNEI. This CDR3 has 19 residues. V lost 7 bases to trimming and J lost 0 bases; unmatched junction nucleotides: 12. The CDR3 here is CASTFWTSGGPIAKNIQYF. The CDR3 DNA follows: TGTGCCAGCACATTCTGGACTAGCGGGGGACCGATAGCCAAAAACATTCAGTACTTC. The whole variable domain, remainder taken from reference TRBV2 and TRBJ2-4, is EPEVTQTPSHQVTQMGQEVILRCVPISNHLYFYWYRQILGQKVEFLVSFYNNEISEKSEIFDDQFSVERPDGSNFTLKIRSTKLEDSAMYFCASTFWTSGGPIAKNIQYFGAGTRLSVL.

The rearrangement links TRBV7-9 to TRBJ2-7; maybe TRBD1 (5 bases). Trimming left V 3 bases short and J 4 bases short, with 13 bases between. CDR1 and CDR2 (germline): SEHNR, FQNEAQ (reference sequence). The CDR3 spans 14 residues. The CDR3 DNA is TGTGCCAGCAGCTTGCCAGGGTCCCGTTACGAGCAGTACTTC. Translating it yields CASSLPGSRYEQYF.

Of note for this clone: An end of the junction differs from the germline gene, which may be a read error. This CDR3 is CAWSRAGTGNAGELFF. Written as DNA, the CDR3 is TGTGCCTGGAGTAGAGCCGGGACAGGGAACGCCGGGGAGCTGTTTTTT. The rearrangement uses TRBV30 and TRBJ2-2, with 9 bases that match TRBD1. This CDR3 comprises 16 residues. CDR1 is GTSNPN, CDR2 SVGIG, per germline (reference sequence). The variable domain in full, completed from reference TRBV30 and TRBJ2-2, reads SQTIHQWPATLVQPVGSPLSLECTVEGTSNPNLYWYRQAAGRGLQLLFYSVGIGQISSEVPQNLSASRPQDRQFILSSKKLLLSDSGFYLCAWSRAGTGNAGELFFGEGSRLTVL.

This clone was detected once. V gene TRBV28 combines with J gene TRBJ1-4; D remains ambiguous. The CDR3 length is 16 residues. The germline V and J ends were trimmed by 2 bases and 4 bases, with 14 bases remaining between them. Looked up from germline, CDR1 is MDHEN and CDR2 is SYDVKM. CDR3 DNA: TGTGCCAGCAGTTTACGGTCGCCAGTCCATAATGAAAAACTGTTTTTT. Protein: CASSLRSPVHNEKLFF. The full variable domain, completed using reference TRBV28 and TRBJ1-4, is DVKVTQSSRYLVKRTGEKVFLECVQDMDHENMFWYRQDPGLGLRLIYFSYDVKMKEKGDIPEGYSVSREKKERFSLILESASTNQTSMYLCASSLRSPVHNEKLFFGSGTQLSVL.

The J gene is TRBJ2-1, the V gene TRBV5-1; the match to TRBD2 covers 10 bases. The CDR3 extends over 16 amino acids. V lost 4 bases, J lost 0 bases, and 4 bases stayed unmatched. CDR1 and CDR2 from the germline V gene are SGHRS and YFSETQ. The chain's CDR3 is CASSVLAGVSYNEQFF. The CDR3 DNA sequence: TGCGCCAGCAGCGTTCTAGCGGGAGTCTCCTACAATGAGCAGTTCTTC.

This rearrangement joins TRBV5-6 to TRBJ1-1; no firm D call. Trimming took 2 bases from V and 2 from J, leaving 13 bases between them. There are 15 residues in the CDR3. Germline CDR1 is SGHDT and CDR2 is YYEEEE. DNA of the CDR3: TGTGCCAGCAGCTTATTTTCGACGGTAAACACTGAAGCTTTCTTT. This sequence encodes CASSLFSTVNTEAFF.

The chain links TRBV5-1 to TRBJ2-1, with 8 bases matching TRBD2. This CDR3 has 15 amino acids. Germline values: CDR1 SGHRS, CDR2 YFSETQ. The ends lost 4 bases at V and 3 bases at J; junction bases unmatched: 6. DNA for the CDR3: TGCGCCAGCAGCAGCCTAGCGGGCAACTACAATGAGCAGTTCTTC. Encoded protein: CASSSLAGNYNEQFF.

This sequence joins TRBV11-3 and TRBJ1-1, with D possibly TRBD1 on 5 matching bases. This CDR3 has 14 amino acids. The ends were cut back, 1 base at V and 7 bases at J, with 13 bases in the middle. CDR1 and CDR2 from the germline V gene are SGHNT and YENEEA. The CDR3 DNA reads TGTGCCAGCAGCTTAGGGGAAGGGACTCATGAAGCTTTCTTT. Its translation: CASSLGEGTHEAFF.

This chain joins TRBV28 and TRBJ2-7, with 9 bases lining up with TRBD2. Trimming removed 6 bases from V and 7 bases from J; junction bases left unmatched: 13. There are 15 residues in the CDR3. Germline-derived CDR1 and CDR2 are MDHEN and SYDVKM. This CDR3 reads CASSRTLGTSREQYF. DNA of the CDR3: TGTGCCAGCAGCCGGACCTTAGGGACTAGCCGGGAGCAGTACTTC. Full variable domain (remainder filled in from reference TRBV28 and TRBJ2-7): DVKVTQSSRYLVKRTGEKVFLECVQDMDHENMFWYRQDPGLGLRLIYFSYDVKMKEKGDIPEGYSVSREKKERFSLILESASTNQTSMYLCASSRTLGTSREQYFGPGTRLTVT.

The rearrangement links TRBV5-1 to TRBJ1-3; D may be TRBD1 (6 bases). The CDR3 is 15 amino acids. CDR1 is SGHRS and CDR2 is YFSETQ in the germline V gene. V dropped 7 bases and J dropped 0 bases, with 14 bases sitting between them. The CDR3 DNA sequence: TGCGCCAGCGCGGACAGCAGTAGCTCTGGAAACACCATATATTTT. Its translation: CASADSSSSGNTIYF.

The V gene is TRBV19, the J gene TRBJ1-1; no reliable D call. The length of the CDR3 is 17 residues. Germline CDR1 is LNHDA and CDR2 is SQIVND (reference sequence). The ends were cut back, 0 bases at V and 2 bases at J, with 16 bases in the middle. CDR3 sequence (DNA): TGTGCCAGTAGTATAGACGTATTTAAAGGTCTAAACACTGAAGCTTTCTTT. It codes for CASSIDVFKGLNTEAFF.

For this clone: The sample has other DNA sequences that encode this CDR3 too. The chain is built from TRBV6-5 and TRBJ2-3; D might be TRBD2 (5 bases). Looked up from germline, CDR1 is MNHEY and CDR2 is SVGAGI. V lost 6 bases, J lost 3 bases, and 7 bases lay in between. CDR3 length: 12 residues. CDR3 DNA: TGTGCCAGCAGCAGAGGGACAGATACGCAGTATTTT. This encodes CASSRGTDTQYF.

The V gene is TRBV10-3, the J gene TRBJ1-1, with D hard to call. The V gene lost 10 bases and the J gene lost 2 bases, with 14 bases spanning the gap. This CDR3 is 13 amino acids long. The germline CDR1 and CDR2 sequences are ENHRY and SYGVKD. The CDR3 sequence: CATTPSVNTEAFF. Written as DNA, the CDR3 is TGTGCCACCACGCCTTCGGTTAACACTGAAGCTTTCTTT.

The chain recombines TRBV6-5 with TRBJ1-2, with 10 bases matching TRBD1. The CDR3 totals 15 residues. The germline CDR1 and CDR2 sequences are MNHEY and SVGAGI. V trimming: 6 bases; J trimming: 4 bases; junction bases outside the gene matches: 8. CDR3 loop: CASSQGQGVIYGYTF. CDR3 bases: TGTGCCAGCAGCCAAGGACAGGGGGTGATCTATGGCTACACCTTC.

The chain carries TRBV7-2 and TRBJ2-7; 9 positions match TRBD2. The germline V gene encodes CDR1 SGHTA and CDR2 FQGNSA. J lost 4 bases, V lost 1 base, and 8 bases had no gene match. The CDR3 runs to 16 residues. CDR3 amino acids: CASSLGWLAGSYEQYF. Written as DNA, the CDR3 is TGTGCCAGCAGCTTAGGGTGGCTAGCGGGGTCGTACGAGCAGTACTTC.

This clone was found a few times. This chain joins TRBV4-1 and TRBJ1-5; 9 nucleotides agree with TRBD1. V trimming: 2 bases; J trimming: 0 bases; junction bases outside the gene matches: 8. The V gene's germline CDR1 is MGHRA and CDR2 YSYEKL. The CDR3 spans 18 residues. The CDR3 DNA sequence: TGCGCCAGCAGCCAAACCCACAGGGGGCAAGGTAGCAATCAGCCCCAGCATTTT. It codes for CASSQTHRGQGSNQPQHF.

The chain has TRBV5-5 and TRBJ1-5; D is undetermined. From germline, CDR1 is SGHKS and CDR2 YYEKEE (reference sequence). The CDR3 runs 16 residues. V dropped 1 base and J dropped 0 bases, with 11 bases sitting between them. The DNA for the CDR3 is TGTGCCAGCAGCTTGTTGTCGGTCCATAGCAATCAGCCCCAGCATTTT. Its protein product is CASSLLSVHSNQPQHF.